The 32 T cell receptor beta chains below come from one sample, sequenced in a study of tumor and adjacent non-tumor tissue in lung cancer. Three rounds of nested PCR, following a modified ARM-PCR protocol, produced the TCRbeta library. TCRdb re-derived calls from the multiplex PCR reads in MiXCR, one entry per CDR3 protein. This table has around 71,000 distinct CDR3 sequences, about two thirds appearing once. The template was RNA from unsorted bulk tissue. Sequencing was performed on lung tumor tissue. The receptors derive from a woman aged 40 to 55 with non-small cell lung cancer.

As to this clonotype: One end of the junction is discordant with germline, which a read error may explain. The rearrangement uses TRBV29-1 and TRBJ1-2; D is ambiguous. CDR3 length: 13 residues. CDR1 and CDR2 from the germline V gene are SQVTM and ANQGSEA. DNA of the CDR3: TGCAGCGTTGCCACACAACCGCTCTATGGCTACATTTTC. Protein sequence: CSVATQPLYGYIF.

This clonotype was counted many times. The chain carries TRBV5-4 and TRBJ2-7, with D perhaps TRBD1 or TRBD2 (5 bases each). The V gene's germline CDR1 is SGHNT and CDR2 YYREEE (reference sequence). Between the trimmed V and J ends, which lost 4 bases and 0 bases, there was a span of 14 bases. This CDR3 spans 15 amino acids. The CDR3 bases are TGTGCCAGCAGCCCCGGGACCTTTATCTCCTACGAGCAGTACTTC. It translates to CASSPGTFISYEQYF.

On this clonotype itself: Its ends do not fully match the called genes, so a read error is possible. In DNA, the CDR3 is TGCTGCGTTGAATTACAAGGGAATCAGCCCCAGCATTTT. Amino acid sequence: CCVELQGNQPQHF. The genes are TRBV29-1 and TRBJ1-5; no firm D call. There are 13 residues in the CDR3. CDR1 is SQVTM, CDR2 ANQGSEA, per germline.

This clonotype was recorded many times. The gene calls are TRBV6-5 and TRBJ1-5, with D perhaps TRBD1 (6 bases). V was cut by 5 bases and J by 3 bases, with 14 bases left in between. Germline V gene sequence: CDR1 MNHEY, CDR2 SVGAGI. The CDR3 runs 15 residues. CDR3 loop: CASSPTGWANQPQHF. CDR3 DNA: TGTGCCAGCAGTCCAACAGGGTGGGCCAATCAGCCCCAGCATTTT.

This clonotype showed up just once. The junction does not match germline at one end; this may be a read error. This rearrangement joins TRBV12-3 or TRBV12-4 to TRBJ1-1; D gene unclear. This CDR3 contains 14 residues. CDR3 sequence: CASNFIGQNTEAFF. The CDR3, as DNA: TGTGCCAGCAATTTTATCGGGCAAAACACTGAAGCTTTCTTC.

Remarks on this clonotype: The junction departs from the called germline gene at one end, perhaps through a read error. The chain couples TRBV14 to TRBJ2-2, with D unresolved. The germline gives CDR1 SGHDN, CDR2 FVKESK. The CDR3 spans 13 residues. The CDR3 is CASSQVNTGELFF. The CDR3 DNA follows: TGCGCCAGCAGCCAAGTCAACACCGGGGAGCTGTTTTTT.

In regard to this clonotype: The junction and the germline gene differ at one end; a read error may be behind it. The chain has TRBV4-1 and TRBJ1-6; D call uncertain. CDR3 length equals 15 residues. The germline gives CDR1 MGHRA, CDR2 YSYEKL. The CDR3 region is CASSFESGGKSPFLF. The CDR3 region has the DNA TGCGCCAGCAGCTTCGAATCAGGAGGAAAATCACCCTTCCTCTTT.

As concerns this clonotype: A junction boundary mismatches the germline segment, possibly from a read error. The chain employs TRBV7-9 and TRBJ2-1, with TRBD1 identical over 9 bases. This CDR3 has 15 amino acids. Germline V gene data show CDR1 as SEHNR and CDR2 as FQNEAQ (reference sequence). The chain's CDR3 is CASCRQGVGTNEQIF. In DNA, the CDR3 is TGTGCCAGTTGCCGACAGGGGGTAGGGACGAATGAGCAGATCTTC.

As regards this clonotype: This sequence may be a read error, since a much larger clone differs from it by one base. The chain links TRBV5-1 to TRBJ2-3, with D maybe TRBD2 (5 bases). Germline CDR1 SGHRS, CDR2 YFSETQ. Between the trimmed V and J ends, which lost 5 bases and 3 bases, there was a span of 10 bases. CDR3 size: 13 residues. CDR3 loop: CASSTEVTDTQYF. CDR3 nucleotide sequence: TGCGCCAGCAGTACGGAGGTAACAGATACGCAGTATTTT.

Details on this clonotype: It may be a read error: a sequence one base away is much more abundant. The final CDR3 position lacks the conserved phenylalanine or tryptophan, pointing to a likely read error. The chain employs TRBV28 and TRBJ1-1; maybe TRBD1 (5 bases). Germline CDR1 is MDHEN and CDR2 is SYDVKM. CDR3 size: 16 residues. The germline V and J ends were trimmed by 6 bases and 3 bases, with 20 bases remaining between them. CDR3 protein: CASSPSPGGGHTEAFI. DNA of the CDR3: TGTGCCAGCAGCCCATCCCCGGGGGGGGGACACACTGAAGCTTTCATT.

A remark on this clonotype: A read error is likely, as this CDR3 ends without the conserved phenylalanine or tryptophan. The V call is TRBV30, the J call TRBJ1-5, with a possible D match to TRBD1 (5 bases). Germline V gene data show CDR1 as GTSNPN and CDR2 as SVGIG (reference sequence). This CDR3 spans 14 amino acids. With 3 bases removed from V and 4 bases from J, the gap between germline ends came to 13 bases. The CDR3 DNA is TGTGCCTGGAGGGGGGAAGCTAGTAATCAGCCCCAGCATTAT. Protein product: CAWRGEASNQPQHY.

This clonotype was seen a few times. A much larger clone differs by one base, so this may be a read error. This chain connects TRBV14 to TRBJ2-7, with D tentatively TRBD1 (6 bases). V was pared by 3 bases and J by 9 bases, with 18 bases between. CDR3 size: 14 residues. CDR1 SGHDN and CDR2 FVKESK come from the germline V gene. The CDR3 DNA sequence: TGTGCCAGCAGCCACGGGGACACCGTGGGGGTGCAGTACTTC. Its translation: CASSHGDTVGVQYF.

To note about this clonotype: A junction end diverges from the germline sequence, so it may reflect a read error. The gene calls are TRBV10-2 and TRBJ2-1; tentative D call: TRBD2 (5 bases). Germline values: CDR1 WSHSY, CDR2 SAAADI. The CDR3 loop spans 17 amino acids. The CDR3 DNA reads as TGCGCCAGCAGTGAGTCAAGGACTGGCACGACCTACAATGAACAGTTCTTC. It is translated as CASSESRTGTTYNEQFF.

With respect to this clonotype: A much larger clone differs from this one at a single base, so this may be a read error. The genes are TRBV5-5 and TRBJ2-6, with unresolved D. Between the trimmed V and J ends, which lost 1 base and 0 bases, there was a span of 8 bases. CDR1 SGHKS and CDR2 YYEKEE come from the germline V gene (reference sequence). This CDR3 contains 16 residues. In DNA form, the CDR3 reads TGTGCCAGCAGCTTGATACAGAACTCTGGGGCCAACGTCCTGACTTTC. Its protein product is CASSLIQNSGANVLTF. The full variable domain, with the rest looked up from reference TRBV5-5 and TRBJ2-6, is DAGVTQSPTHLIKTRGQQVTLRCSPISGHKSVSWYQQVLGQGPQFIFQYYEKEERGRGNFPDRFSARQFPNYSSELNVNALLLGDSALYLCASSLIQNSGANVLTFGAGSRLTVL.

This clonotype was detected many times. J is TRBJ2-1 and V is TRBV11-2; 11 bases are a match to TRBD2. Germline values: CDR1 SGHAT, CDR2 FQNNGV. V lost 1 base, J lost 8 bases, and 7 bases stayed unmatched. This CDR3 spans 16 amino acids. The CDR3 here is CASSLGLTSGGHEQFF. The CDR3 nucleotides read TGTGCCAGCAGCTTAGGATTAACTAGCGGGGGTCATGAGCAGTTCTTC.

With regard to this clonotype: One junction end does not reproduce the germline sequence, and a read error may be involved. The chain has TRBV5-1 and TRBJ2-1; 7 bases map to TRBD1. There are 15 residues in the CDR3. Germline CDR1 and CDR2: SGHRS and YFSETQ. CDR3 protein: CASSRDRVRSNELFF. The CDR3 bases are TGCGCCAGCAGCAGAGACAGGGTACGATCCAATGAGCTGTTCTTC. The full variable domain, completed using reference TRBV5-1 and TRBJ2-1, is KAGVTQTPRYLIKTRGQQVTLSCSPISGHRSVSWYQQTPGQGLQFLFEYFSETQRNKGNFPGRFSGRQFSNSRSEMNVSTLELGDSALYLCASSRDRVRSNELFFGPGTRLTVL.

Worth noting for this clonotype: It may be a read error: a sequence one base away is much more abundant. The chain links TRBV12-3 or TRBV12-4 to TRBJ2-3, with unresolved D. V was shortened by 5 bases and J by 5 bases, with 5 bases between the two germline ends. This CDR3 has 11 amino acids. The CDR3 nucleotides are TGTGCCAGCAGTACCAAAGATACGCAGTATTTT. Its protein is CASSTKDTQYF.

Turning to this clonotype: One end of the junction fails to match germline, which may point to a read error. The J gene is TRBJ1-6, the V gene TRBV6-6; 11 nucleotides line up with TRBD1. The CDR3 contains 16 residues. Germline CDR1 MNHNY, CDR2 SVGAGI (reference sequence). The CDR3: CASSFWTGGYNSPLHF. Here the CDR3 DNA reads TGTGCCAGCAGTTTCTGGACAGGGGGCTATAATTCACCCCTCCACTTC.

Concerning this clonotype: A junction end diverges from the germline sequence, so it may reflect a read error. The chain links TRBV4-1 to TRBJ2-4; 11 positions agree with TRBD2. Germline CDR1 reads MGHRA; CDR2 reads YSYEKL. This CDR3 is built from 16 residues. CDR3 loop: CASSSPSGRTTSIQYF. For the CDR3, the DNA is TGTGCCAGCAGCTCCCCTAGCGGGAGGACTACGTCTATTCAGTACTTC.

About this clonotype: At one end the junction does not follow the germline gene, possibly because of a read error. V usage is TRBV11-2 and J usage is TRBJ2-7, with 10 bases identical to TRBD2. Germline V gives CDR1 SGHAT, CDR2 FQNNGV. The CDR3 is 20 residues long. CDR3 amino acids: CASSLSVPHSGRTSTFEQYF. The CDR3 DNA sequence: TGTGCCAGCAGCCTCTCTGTGCCGCATAGCGGGAGGACCTCCACTTTTGAGCAGTATTTC.

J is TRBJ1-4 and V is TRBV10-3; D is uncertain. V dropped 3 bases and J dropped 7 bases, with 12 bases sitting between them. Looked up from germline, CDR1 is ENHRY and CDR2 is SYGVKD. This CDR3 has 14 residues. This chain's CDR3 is CAISEERRGEKLFF. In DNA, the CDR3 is TGTGCCATCAGTGAAGAGAGAAGAGGTGAAAAACTGTTTTTT.

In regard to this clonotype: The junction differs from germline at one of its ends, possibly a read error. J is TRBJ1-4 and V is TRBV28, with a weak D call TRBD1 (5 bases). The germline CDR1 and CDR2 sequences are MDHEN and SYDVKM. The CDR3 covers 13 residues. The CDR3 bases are TGTGTCAGCTGTGAGGGGTTTAATGAAAAACTGTTTTTT. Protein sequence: CVSCEGFNEKLFF.

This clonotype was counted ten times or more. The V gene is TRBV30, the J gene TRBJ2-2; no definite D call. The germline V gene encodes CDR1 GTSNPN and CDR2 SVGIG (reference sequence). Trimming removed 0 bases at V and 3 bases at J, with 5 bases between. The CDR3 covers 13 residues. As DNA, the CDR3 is TGTGCCTGGAGTGTGGAGTACACCGGGGAGCTGTTTTTT. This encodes CAWSVEYTGELFF.

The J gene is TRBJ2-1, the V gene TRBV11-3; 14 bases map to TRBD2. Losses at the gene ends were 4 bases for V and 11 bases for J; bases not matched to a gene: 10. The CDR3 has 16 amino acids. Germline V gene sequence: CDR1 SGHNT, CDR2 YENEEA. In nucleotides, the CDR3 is TGTGCCAGCAGCTCGCAGGGGACTAGCGGGGGTAATAAGCAGTTCTTC. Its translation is CASSSQGTSGGNKQFF.

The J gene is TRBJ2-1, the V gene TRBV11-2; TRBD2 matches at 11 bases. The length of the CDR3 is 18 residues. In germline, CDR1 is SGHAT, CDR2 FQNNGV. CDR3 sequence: CVSSSRIVTSGRLREQFF. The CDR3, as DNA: TGTGTCAGTAGCTCGCGCATCGTAACTAGCGGGAGACTAAGGGAGCAGTTCTTC.

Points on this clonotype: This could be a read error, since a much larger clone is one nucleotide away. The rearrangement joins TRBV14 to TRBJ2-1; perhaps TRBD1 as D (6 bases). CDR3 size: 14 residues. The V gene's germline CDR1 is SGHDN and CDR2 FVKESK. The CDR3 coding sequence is TGTGCCAGCTGCCAAGGACAGCCCTACAATGAGCAGTTCTTC. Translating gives CASCQGQPYNEQFF. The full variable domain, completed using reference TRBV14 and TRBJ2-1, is EAGVTQFPSHSVIEKGQTVTLRCDPISGHDNLYWYRRVMGKEIKFLLHFVKESKQDESGMPNNRFLAERTGGTYSTLKVQPAELEDSGVYFCASCQGQPYNEQFFGPGTRLTVL.

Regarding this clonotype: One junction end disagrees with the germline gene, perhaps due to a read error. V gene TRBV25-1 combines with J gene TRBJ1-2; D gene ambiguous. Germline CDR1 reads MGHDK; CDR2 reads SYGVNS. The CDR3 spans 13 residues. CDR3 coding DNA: TGTGCAAGCAGCATTCAGGATAACTATGGCTTCACCTTC. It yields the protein CASSIQDNYGFTF.

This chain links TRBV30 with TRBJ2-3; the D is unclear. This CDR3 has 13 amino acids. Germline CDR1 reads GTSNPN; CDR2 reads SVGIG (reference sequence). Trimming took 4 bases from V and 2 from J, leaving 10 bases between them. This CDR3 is CAWTNGITDTQYF. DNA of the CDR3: TGTGCCTGGACTAACGGAATCACAGATACGCAGTATTTT.

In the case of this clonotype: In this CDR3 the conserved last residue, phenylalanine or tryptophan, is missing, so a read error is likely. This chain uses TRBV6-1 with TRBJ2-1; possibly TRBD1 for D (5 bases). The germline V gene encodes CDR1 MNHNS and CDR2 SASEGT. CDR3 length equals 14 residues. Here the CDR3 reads CASKGDSYYNEQFL. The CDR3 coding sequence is TGTGCTAGCAAAGGCGACAGTTACTACAATGAGCAGTTCCTC.

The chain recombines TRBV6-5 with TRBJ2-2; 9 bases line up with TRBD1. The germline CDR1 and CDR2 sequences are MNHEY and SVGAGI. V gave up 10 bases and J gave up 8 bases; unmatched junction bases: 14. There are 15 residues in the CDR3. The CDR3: CANILTTGGSGELFF. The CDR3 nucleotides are TGTGCCAACATTTTAACGACAGGGGGGTCGGGGGAGCTGTTTTTT.

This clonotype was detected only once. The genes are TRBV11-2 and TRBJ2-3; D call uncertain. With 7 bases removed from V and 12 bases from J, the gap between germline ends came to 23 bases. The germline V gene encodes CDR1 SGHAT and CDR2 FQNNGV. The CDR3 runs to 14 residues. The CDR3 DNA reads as TGTGCCAGCAACCCTCTAAGCGCGGCATATAGACAGTATTTT. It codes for CASNPLSAAYRQYF.

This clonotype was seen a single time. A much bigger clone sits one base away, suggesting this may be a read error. CDR3 bases: TGTGTCAGCAGTTCGACTAGCGTTTCGACCGGGGAGCTGTTTTTT. Protein: CVSSSTSVSTGELFF. V usage is TRBV28 and J usage is TRBJ2-2, with 8 positions matching TRBD2. The germline CDR1 and CDR2 sequences are MDHEN and SYDVKM. There are 15 residues in the CDR3.